This TCR beta chain was found in a study of Ad26.COV2.S vaccination and SARS-CoV-2 variants. Germline V gives CDR1 SGHTA, CDR2 FQGNSA. Trimming left V 8 bases short and J 1 base short, with 16 bases between. CDR3 length: 15 residues. Treatment specified: some 20 received Ad26.COV2.S at low or high dose, single or two shots; roughly 5 received placebo; per-sample allocation not given. Sampling took place 63 days after the first vaccine or placebo injection. Boston hosted the donor, who was an adult aged 18-55 years. Produced via immunoSEQ multiplex PCR; TCRdb's table is partial and in-frame only. The data hold some 290,000 clones, with roughly 84% observed a single time.

The sample was peripheral blood, taken in a trial of Ad26.COV2.S vaccine versus placebo. The receptor was isolated from a person between 18 and 65 years old who received the Ad26.COV2.S COVID-19 vaccine or a placebo. The V and J genes are TRBV7-2 and TRBJ2-3; D possibly corresponds to TRBD2 (7 bases). CDR3 DNA sequence: TGTGCCAGCCTTCAAGGCGGGGGCCGCACAGATACGCAGTATTTT. Translation gives CASLQGGGRTDTQYF.